This TCR beta chain was observed in a study of tumor-infiltrating lymphocytes in primary liver carcinoma. From unsorted bulk tissue weighing roughly 17-32 mg, DNA and RNA were co-extracted. TCR beta cDNA was reverse-transcribed from approximately 0.45 ug of total RNA. The reaction used a constant-region primer and ProtoScript II reverse transcriptase. Three nested multiplex PCR rounds, a slightly modified ARM-PCR, produced the libraries for TCR beta. With TRBV1-TRBV30 forward primers and a C-beta reverse primer, the first two PCR rounds were run for 10 cycles each. TCRdb called the multiplex PCR reads again in MiXCR, with one record for every CDR3 protein. The table includes about 50,000 distinct CDR3 sequences, around 77% detected once. Germline assignment: CDR1 SGHAT and CDR2 FQDESV (reference sequence). CDR3 length: 15 amino acids. A remark on this clonotype: Sequence at one end of the junction differs from germline and may be a read error.

The chain recombines TRBV11-1 with TRBJ2-7; D is possibly TRBD2 (6 bases). Sequencing was done on a sample of liver tumor tissue from sampling region 5. Specified subset: tumor region T5, tumor centre. This TCR was recovered from a man aged 35-49 years with primary liver carcinoma and hepatitis B virus infection. CDR3 sequence (DNA): TGTGCCAGCAGCAATAGCGGAAGAGATACCTACGAGCATTACTTC. Its protein product is CASSNSGRDTYEHYF.